A selection of T cell receptor beta chains follows, all from one sample in a study of regulatory T cells in long-lasting Graves disease. TCRdb reprocessed the multiplex PCR reads via MiXCR and lists one record per CDR3 protein. In the table there are about 620,000 distinct CDR3 sequences, roughly 16% of which are singletons. The data were also submitted as part of a second study, on T cells in Graves' hyperthyroidism and ophthalmopathy.

The sequences come from peripheral blood mononuclear cells (PBMCs), collected at new diagnosis, from a patient treated with antithyroid drugs. Receptors were obtained from a woman younger than 45 with Graves disease. The CDR3 runs from the conserved cysteine through the conserved F or W. The D gene is left open where the match is weak. Size is omitted from some rows. Given values are once, few, many or a class for expanded clones.

>few|NA|TRBJ2-5|TRBV3-1
TGTGCCAGCAGCCAATCAAGGACAGCGAAAGAGACCCAGTACTTC
CASSQSRTAKETQYF
>NA|NA|TRBJ1-1|TRBV5-8
TGTGCCAGCAGCCTCGAATGGGGGGGGGATGCTTTCTTT
CASSLEWGGDAFF
>NA|NA|TRBJ1-4|TRBV24-1
TGTGCCACCAGTGACCCACAGGTTAATGAAAAACTGTTTTTT
CATSDPQVNEKLFF
>once|TRBD2|TRBJ2-5|TRBV5-1
TGCGCCAGCAGCTACCTCGGGACTAGCGGGCGCAAGACCCAGTACTTC
CASSYLGTSGRKTQYF
>many|NA|TRBJ1-5|TRBV2
TGTGCCAGCACCTCAAGGAGGGGCGCGCTGAGAGATCAGCCCCAGCATTTT
CASTSRRGALRDQPQHF
>few|NA|TRBJ1-2|TRBV5-5
TGTGCCAGCAGCTTGGGGTCAGGCAGTAACTATGGCTACACCTTC
CASSLGSGSNYGYTF
>NA|NA|TRBJ2-1|TRBV27
TGTGCCAGCAGTTTTCGTTCGAACAATGAGCAGTTCTTC
CASSFRSNNEQFF
>many|TRBD2|TRBJ2-5|TRBV6-5
TGTGCCAGCAGTTACCCGGCGGGAGGAGAGACCCAGTACTTC
CASSYPAGGETQYF
>NA|NA|TRBJ2-7|TRBV5-5
TGTGCCAGCACTAGACAGACCTCCTACGAGCAGTACTTC
CASTRQTSYEQYF
>NA|NA|TRBJ2-7|TRBV30
TGTGCCTGGAGTCCTGGACCACTAGAGCAGTACTTC
CAWSPGPLEQYF
>many|TRBD1|TRBJ1-2|TRBV28
TGTGCCAGCAGTTTATGGGAAGGGGGACAGAAGGGTGGCTACACCTTC
CASSLWEGGQKGGYTF
>NA|TRBD2|TRBJ2-5|TRBV28
TGTGCCAGCGGAAATGCGGGAGCTCAAGAGACCCAGTACTTC
CASGNAGAQETQYF
>few|TRBD2|TRBJ2-2|TRBV6-1
TGTGCCAGCAGCGAACCTAGCGGGAGTACTACCGGGGAGCTGTTTTTT
CASSEPSGSTTGELFF
>many|NA|TRBJ1-1|TRBV10-1
TGCGCCAGCAGTGAGAGTTCTGAGGCAGTCGCGAACACTGAAGCTTTCTTT
CASSESSEAVANTEAFF
>many|NA|TRBJ2-7|TRBV3-1
TGTGCCAGCAGCCAATCTTACGGGTCCTACGAGCAGTACTTC
CASSQSYGSYEQYF